This section outlines one TCR delta chain sequence together with its context. This clone is judged medium-sized (0.01 to 0.1%). No antigen is known for it. It has no much larger one-base neighbor in the sample; base qualities were not kept. The sample carries other DNA sequences with the same CDR3. The instrument was an Illumina MiSeq. TCRdb processed the public reads again with the CATT caller, after which rows with matching DNA were combined. The table for this sample lists under 4,500 delta-chain clones; 6.2% of them were counted only once. The ten largest account for roughly a sixth of the sample. This entry belongs to a study of gamma-delta chains in newborns, infants, children (dated 2019 in TCRdb). With regard to the full study: According to the study title, microbial exposure causes polyclonal expansion of innate gammadelta T cells right after birth. Right after human newborns were born, the researchers looked at the way microbial exposure shaped their populations of innate gammadelta T cells.

V loses 0 bases, J loses 1 base, and the germline ends lie 9 bases apart. The germline V gene gives CDR1 as GEAIGNYY and CDR2 as EKD. From the cysteine through the phenylalanine, the CDR3 covers 17 amino acids. Just CDR3 DNA is preserved here, 51 bases in frame from base 1. Rearrangement joined TRDV2 to TRDJ3, and possibly TRDD3, on 6 matching bases. Sequencing was performed on blood. The TCR was taken from a child who was a newborn, infant or young child, either healthy, febrile or measles-vaccinated (not recorded which). The nucleotide sequence is TGTGCCTGTGACACCGTACTGGGTTCCTGGGACACCCGACAGATGTTTTTC. Its product reads: CACDTVLGSWDTRQMFF.